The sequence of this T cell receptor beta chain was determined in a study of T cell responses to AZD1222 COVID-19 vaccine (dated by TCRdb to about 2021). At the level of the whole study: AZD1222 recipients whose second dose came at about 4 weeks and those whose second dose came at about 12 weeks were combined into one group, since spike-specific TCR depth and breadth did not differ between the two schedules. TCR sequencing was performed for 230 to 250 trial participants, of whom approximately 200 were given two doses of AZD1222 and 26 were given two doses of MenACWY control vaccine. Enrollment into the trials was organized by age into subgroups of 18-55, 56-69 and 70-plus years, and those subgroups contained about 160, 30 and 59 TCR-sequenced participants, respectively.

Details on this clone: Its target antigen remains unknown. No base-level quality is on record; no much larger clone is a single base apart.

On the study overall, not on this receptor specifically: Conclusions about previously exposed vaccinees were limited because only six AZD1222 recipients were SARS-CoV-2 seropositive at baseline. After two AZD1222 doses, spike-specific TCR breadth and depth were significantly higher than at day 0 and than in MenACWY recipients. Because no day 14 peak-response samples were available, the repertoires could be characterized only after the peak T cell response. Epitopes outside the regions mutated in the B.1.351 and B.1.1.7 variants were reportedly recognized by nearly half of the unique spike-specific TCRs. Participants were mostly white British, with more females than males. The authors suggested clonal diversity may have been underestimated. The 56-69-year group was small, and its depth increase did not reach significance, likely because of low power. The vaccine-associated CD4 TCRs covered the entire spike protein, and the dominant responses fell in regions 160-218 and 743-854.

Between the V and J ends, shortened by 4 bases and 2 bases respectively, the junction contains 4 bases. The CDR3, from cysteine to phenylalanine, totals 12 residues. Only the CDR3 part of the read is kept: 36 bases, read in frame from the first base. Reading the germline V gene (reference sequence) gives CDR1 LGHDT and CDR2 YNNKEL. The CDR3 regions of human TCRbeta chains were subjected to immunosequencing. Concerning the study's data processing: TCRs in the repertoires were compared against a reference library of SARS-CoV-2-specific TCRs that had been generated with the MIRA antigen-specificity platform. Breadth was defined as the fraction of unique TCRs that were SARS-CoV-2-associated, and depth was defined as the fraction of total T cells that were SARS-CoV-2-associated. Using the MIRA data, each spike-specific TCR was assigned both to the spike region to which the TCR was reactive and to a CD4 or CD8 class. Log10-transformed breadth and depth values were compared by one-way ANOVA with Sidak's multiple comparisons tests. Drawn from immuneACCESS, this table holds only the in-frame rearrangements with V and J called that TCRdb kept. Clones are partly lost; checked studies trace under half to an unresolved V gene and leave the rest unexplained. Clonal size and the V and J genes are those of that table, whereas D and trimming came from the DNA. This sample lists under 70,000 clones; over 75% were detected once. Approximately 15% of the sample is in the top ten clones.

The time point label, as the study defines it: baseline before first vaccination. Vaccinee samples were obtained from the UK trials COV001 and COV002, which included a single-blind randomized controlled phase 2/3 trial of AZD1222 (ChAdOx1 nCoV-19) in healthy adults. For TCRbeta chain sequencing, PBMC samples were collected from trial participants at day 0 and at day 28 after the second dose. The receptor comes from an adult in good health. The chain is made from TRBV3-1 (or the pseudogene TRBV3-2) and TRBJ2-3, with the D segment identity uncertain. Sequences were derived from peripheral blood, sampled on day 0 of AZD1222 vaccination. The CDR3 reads CASSLNTDTQYF. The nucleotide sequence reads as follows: TGTGCCAGCAGCCTAAACACAGATACGCAGTATTTT.